The sequence of this T cell receptor beta chain was determined in a study of cytomegalovirus exposure and HLA in healthy donors. General observations from the study: Many donors shared some public TCRs, even though most TCR sequences were rare.

The method was immunoSEQ multiplex PCR; TCRdb's version includes in-frame clones alone and lacks a portion of them. The sample lists about 260,000 clones; 90% were seen once. Remarks on this clone: Antigen unknown.

This CDR3 has 14 residues. The junction had 4 bases not matched to a gene; V was cut back by 3 bases and J by 4 bases. Looked up from germline, CDR1 is KGHSH and CDR2 is LQKENI. Sequences were obtained from PBMCs. This sequence originates from a young woman in good health and CMV-seronegative. This chain links TRBV18 with TRBJ1-1; 8 nucleotides agree with TRBD1. CDR3 amino acids: CASSPDRGGTEAFF. DNA for the CDR3: TGTGCCAGCTCACCCGACAGGGGTGGCACTGAAGCTTTCTTT.